This T cell receptor (beta chain) was identified in a study of T cell repertoires in cytomegalovirus infection. Study in general: Matching HLA type, along with CMV infection, was indicated by public TCR beta signatures.

With respect to this clonotype: Its antigen is as yet unknown.

Trimming shortened V by 9 bases and J by 0 bases, and 17 bases separated the two germline ends. CDR1 KGHDR and CDR2 SFDVKD come from the germline V gene. The CDR3 is 17 residues long. TCRdb analysed the reads with MiXCR anew, one entry per CDR3 protein. The data contain roughly 500,000 distinct CDR3 sequences, about 42% of them singletons. Study-wide findings and caveats: Cumulative frequency of public TCR beta families picked out carriers of CMV plus the relevant HLA.

This chain connects TRBV24-1 to TRBJ2-6, with a weak D call TRBD1 (5 bases). The TCR was taken from a human donor in good health (CMV status not recorded). Some clones in this sample may be carry-over from other donors' samples. Material: cultured PBMCs, obtained from culture after CMV antigen stimulation. In DNA form, the CDR3 reads TGTGCCACCCAGCCGGCCCAGGGTAGCTCTGGGGCCAACGTCCTGACTTTC. Translation: CATQPAQGSSGANVLTF.